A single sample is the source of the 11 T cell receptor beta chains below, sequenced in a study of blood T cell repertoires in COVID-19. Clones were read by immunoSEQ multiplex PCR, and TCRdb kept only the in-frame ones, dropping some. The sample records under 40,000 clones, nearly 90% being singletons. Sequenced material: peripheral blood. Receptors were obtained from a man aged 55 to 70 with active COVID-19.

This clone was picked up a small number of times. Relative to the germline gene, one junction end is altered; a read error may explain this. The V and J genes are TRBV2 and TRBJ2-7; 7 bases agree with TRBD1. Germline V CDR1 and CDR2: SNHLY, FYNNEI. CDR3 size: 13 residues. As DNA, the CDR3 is TGTGCCAGCAGTTGGGGACAGAACCTCTCGTGGGACTTC. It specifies CASSWGQNLSWDF. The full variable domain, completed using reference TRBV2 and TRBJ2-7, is EPEVTQTPSHQVTQMGQEVILRCVPISNHLYFYWYRQILGQKVEFLVSFYNNEISEKSEIFDDQFSVERPDGSNFTLKIRSTKLEDSAMYFCASSWGQNLSWDFGPGTRLTVT.

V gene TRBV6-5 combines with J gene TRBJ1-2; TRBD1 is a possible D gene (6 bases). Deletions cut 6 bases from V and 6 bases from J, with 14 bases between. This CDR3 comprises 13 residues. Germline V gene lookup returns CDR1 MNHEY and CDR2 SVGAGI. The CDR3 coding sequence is TGTGCCAGCAGCCTCCGGGGGGGGCATGGCTACACCTTC. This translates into CASSLRGGHGYTF.

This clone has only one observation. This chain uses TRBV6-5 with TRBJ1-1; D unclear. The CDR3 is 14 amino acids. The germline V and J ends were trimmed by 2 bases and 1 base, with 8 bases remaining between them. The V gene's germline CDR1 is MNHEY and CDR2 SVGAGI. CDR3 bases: TGTGCCAGCAGTTACGGCCAACGGAACACTGAAGCTTTCTTT. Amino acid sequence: CASSYGQRNTEAFF.

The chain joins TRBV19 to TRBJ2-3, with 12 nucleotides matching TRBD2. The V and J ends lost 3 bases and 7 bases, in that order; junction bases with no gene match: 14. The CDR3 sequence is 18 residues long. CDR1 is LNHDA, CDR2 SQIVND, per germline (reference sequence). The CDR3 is CASSIRTSGAPDPYTQYF. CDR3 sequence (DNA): TGTGCCAGTAGTATTCGGACTAGCGGGGCCCCGGACCCCTATACGCAGTATTTT.

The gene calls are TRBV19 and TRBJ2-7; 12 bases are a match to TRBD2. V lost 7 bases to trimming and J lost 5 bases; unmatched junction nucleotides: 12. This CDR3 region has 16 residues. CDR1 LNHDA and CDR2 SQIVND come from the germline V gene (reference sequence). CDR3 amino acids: CASTRTSGDTNNEQYF. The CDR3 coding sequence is TGTGCCAGTACCCGGACTAGCGGGGACACCAACAACGAGCAGTACTTC.

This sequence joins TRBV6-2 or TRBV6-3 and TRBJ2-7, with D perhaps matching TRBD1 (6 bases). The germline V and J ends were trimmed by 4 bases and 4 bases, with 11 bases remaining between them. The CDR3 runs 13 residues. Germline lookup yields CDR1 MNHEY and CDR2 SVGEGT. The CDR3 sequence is CASSFWTDYEQYF. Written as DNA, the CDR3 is TGTGCCAGCAGTTTCTGGACAGATTACGAGCAGTACTTC.

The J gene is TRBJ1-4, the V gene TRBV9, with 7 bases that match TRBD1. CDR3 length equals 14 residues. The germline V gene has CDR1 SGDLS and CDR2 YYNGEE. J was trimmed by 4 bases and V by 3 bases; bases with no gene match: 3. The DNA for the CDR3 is TGTGCCAGCAGCGAGCAGGGGGGTAATGAAAAACTGTTTTTT. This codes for CASSEQGGNEKLFF. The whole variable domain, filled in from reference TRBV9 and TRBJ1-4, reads DSGVTQTPKHLITATGQRVTLRCSPRSGDLSVYWYQQSLDQGLQFLIQYYNGEERAKGNILERFSAQQFPDLHSELNLSSLELGDSALYFCASSEQGGNEKLFFGSGTQLSVL.

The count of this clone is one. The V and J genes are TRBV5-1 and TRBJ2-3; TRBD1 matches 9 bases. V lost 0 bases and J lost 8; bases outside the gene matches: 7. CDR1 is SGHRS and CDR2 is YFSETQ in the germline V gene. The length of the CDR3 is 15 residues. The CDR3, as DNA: TGCGCCAGCAGCTTGGGACAGGGGGGGACCGGTACGCAGTATTTT. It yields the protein CASSLGQGGTGTQYF.

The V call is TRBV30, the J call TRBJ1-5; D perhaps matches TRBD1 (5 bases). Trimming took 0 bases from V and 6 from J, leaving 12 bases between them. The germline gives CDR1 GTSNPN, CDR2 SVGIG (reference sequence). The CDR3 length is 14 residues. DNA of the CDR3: TGTGCCTGGAGTGTTCGGGGGGGAAGTCAGCCCCAGCATTTT. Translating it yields CAWSVRGGSQPQHF.

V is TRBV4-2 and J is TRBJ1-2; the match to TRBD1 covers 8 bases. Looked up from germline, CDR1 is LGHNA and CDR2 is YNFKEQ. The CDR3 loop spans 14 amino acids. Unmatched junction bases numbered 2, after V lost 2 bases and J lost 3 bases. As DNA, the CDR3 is TGTGCCAGCAGCCAAATGACAGGGGACTATGGCTACACCTTC. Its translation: CASSQMTGDYGYTF.

This CDR3 is CATSDPGGGDYEQYF. The CDR3 coding sequence is TGTGCCACCAGTGACCCCGGTGGGGGGGACTACGAGCAGTACTTC. The rearrangement uses TRBV24-1 and TRBJ2-7; 7 nucleotides agree with TRBD2. Losses at the gene ends were 4 bases for V and 3 bases for J; bases not matched to a gene: 8. This CDR3 spans 15 amino acids. Germline V lookup: CDR1 KGHDR, CDR2 SFDVKD.